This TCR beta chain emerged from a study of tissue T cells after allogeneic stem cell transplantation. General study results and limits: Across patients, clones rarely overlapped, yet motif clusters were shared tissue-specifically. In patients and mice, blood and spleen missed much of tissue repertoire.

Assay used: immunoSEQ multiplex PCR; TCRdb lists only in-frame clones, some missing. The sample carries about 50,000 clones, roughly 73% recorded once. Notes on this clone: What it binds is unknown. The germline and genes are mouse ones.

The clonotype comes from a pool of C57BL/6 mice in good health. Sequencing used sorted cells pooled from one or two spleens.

CDR3 DNA, as far as it was read: TGTGCCAGCAGCCACCCGGGACTGGATGAACAGTAC. Translating gives CASSHPGLDEQY. The whole CDR3 sequence is CASSHPGLDEQYF. The chain combines TRBV5 with TRBJ2-7, with 8 bases matching TRBD2. Read sequence stops 1 residue before the CDR3 end, and the germline J gene provides the missing end. The CDR3 is 13 residues long. Unmatched junction bases numbered 3, after V lost 3 bases and J lost 5 bases. The germline V gene encodes CDR1 LGHNA and CDR2 YNLKQL (reference sequence).